This entry is about one T cell receptor beta chain. The data are from a study of shared clonotypes between healthy human individuals. The germline V gene has CDR1 SGDLS and CDR2 YYNGEE. CDR3 length: 15 residues. The junction had 9 bases not matched to a gene; V was cut back by 4 bases and J by 7 bases. The data were produced by immunoSEQ multiplex PCR, yet TCRdb's version contains in-frame clones alone and is incomplete. The top ten clones hold 34% of a sample with around 690,000 clones, 90% of them seen once. This chain joins TRBV9 and TRBJ1-4; TRBD1 aligns across 8 bases. The source of this sequence is a man between 18 and 29 years old in good health. Some clones in this sample may be carry-over from other donors' samples. Source material: memory CD8+ T cells from PBMCs. Stated subset: CD45RO+ cells pooled with CCR7-negative TemRA cells. The CDR3 loop is CASSPKDRGPEKLFF. The DNA of the CDR3 is TGTGCCAGCAGCCCCAAAGACAGGGGACCTGAAAAACTGTTTTTT.